The clone carrying this T cell receptor (beta chain) was seen at least ten times. Its antigen remains unknown. This entry is derived from a study of blood T cells in healthy people across ages. Study background: Per two T cells, about one barcoded beta molecule was captured through template switching. General observations from the study: The recorded TCR beta diversity per million T cells decreased in a roughly linear manner with age.

Using a J-beta primer mix together with a sample-barcoded 5' primer, a second PCR was run for about 6 to 11 cycles. The template-switch adaptor was a 5' adaptor with 12 random nucleotides. It tagged each cDNA molecule. One entry per CDR3 protein, called by TCRdb with MiXCR from the 5' RACE reads. This table holds more than 650,000 distinct CDR3 sequences, over 20% found once. The clonotype comes from an older man in good health. Sequencing input: blood.

CDR3 amino acids: CASSLSPRDEQFF. The DNA of the CDR3 is TGTGCCAGCAGCTTGTCCCCACGGGATGAGCAGTTCTTC. The chain joins TRBV5-6 to TRBJ2-1; D not certain. The germline V and J ends were trimmed by 1 base and 8 bases, with 10 bases remaining between them. The CDR3 runs to 13 residues. In germline, CDR1 is SGHDT, CDR2 YYEEEE.